A selection of T cell receptor beta chains follows, all from one sample in a study of cytomegalovirus exposure and HLA in healthy donors. The repertoire was sequenced with immunoSEQ multiplex PCR; TCRdb's copy has only in-frame clones and lacks some. The sample lists some 130,000 clones, approximately 80% occurring once. Sequenced sample: PBMCs. These receptor sequences come from a man aged 45-65 years in good health and CMV-seronegative. The CDR3 runs from the conserved cysteine through the conserved F or W. A D gene is named only where the DNA matches it firmly. Part of the rows lack a size; the others show once, few, many or a class for expanded clones.

TRBV28	.	.	TRBJ1-3	CASSPQPRTNTIYF	TGTGCCAGCAGCCCACAACCCCGAACAAACACCATATATTTT
TRBV7-2	few	TRBD2	TRBJ2-3	CASSLWRASGRITQYF	TGTGCCAGCAGCCTATGGAGGGCTAGCGGGAGGATTACGCAGTATTTT
TRBV18	once	TRBD1	TRBJ2-3	CASSPGDRVKADTQYF	TGTGCCAGCTCACCTGGGGACAGGGTGAAGGCAGATACGCAGTATTTT
TRBV15	.	.	TRBJ2-1	CATSSSAGGSYNEQFF	TGTGCCACCAGCAGCTCCGCTGGCGGATCCTACAATGAGCAGTTCTTC
TRBV7-8	.	.	TRBJ2-2	CASSLKFRGLTGELFF	TGTGCCAGCAGCTTAAAGTTCAGGGGACTAACCGGGGAGCTGTTTTTT
TRBV10-3	.	.	TRBJ2-5	CAISSLLRETQYF	TGTGCCATCAGTTCACTGCTGCGAGAGACCCAGTACTTC
TRBV4-1	.	.	TRBJ1-5	CASSHRLGSNQPQHF	TGCGCCAGCAGTCACAGGTTAGGGAGCAATCAGCCCCAGCATTTT
TRBV2	once	TRBD1	TRBJ2-3	CASTDGDSVRDTQYF	TGTGCCAGCACCGACGGGGACAGTGTCCGGGATACGCAGTATTTT
TRBV6-6	.	TRBD2	TRBJ2-1	CASTLTSGNEQFF	TGTGCCAGCACCCTGACTAGCGGCAATGAGCAGTTCTTC
TRBV5-1	.	.	TRBJ1-1	CASSLGGLNTEAFF	TGCGCCAGCAGCCTAGGAGGGTTGAACACTGAAGCTTTCTTT
TRBV15	.	.	TRBJ1-4	CATSSGAGPRGEKLFF	TGTGCCACCAGCAGTGGAGCGGGGCCCCGCGGGGAAAAACTGTTTTTT
TRBV30	few	.	TRBJ1-2	CAWSVPPQTIRWTF	TGTGCCTGGAGTGTACCCCCACAGACCATCAGGTGGACCTTC
TRBV18	once	.	TRBJ2-2	CASSPQQGLAGELFF	TGTGCCAGCTCACCACAGCAGGGTTTGGCCGGGGAGCTGTTTTTT
TRBV10-3	.	TRBD2	TRBJ2-7	CASRLAGVGEQYF	TGTGCCAGTAGACTAGCGGGAGTCGGCGAGCAGTACTTC
TRBV25-1	.	.	TRBJ1-1	CASSLMNTEAFF	TGTGCCAGCAGTTTAATGAACACTGAAGCTTTCTTT
TRBV10-3	few	TRBD2	TRBJ2-2	CAISESTSGMNTGELFF	TGTGCCATCAGTGAGAGCACTAGCGGGATGAACACCGGGGAGCTGTTTTTT
TRBV28	once	TRBD1	TRBJ1-2	CASSSPDRGGYGYTF	TGTGCCAGCAGTTCCCCGGACAGGGGAGGGTATGGCTACACCTTC
TRBV6-6	.	TRBD1	TRBJ1-5	CASSYGTEEGPQHF	TGTGCCAGCAGTTACGGGACAGAAGAGGGGCCCCAGCATTTT
TRBV7-9	.	.	TRBJ2-5	CASSRGGAVSQETQYF	TGTGCCAGCAGCCGAGGCGGGGCAGTCAGTCAAGAGACCCAGTACTTC
TRBV2	.	.	TRBJ2-5	CASTRDTQETQYF	TGTGCCAGCACTAGGGACACTCAAGAGACCCAGTACTTC
TRBV7-2	.	TRBD1	TRBJ2-3	CASSFGQGVDTQYF	TGTGCCAGCAGCTTCGGACAGGGTGTCGATACGCAGTATTTT
TRBV21-1	.	.	TRBJ2-3	CASSKQGSTDTQYF	TGTGCCAGCAGCAAACAGGGGAGCACAGATACGCAGTATTTT
TRBV19	.	TRBD1	TRBJ2-7	CASSNLLGQGGYEQYF	TGTGCCAGTAGTAATCTGCTTGGACAGGGAGGCTACGAGCAGTACTTC
TRBV5-1	.	TRBD2	TRBJ2-1	CASSFGTSGFNEQFF	TGCGCCAGCAGCTTCGGGACTAGCGGATTCAATGAGCAGTTCTTC
TRBV19	few	.	TRBJ2-5	CASRPPGSGETQYF	TGTGCCAGTAGACCTCCCGGTAGCGGAGAGACCCAGTACTTC
TRBV5-6	.	TRBD1	TRBJ1-1	CASSLVSGGGTEAFF	TGTGCCAGCAGCTTGGTATCAGGGGGCGGCACTGAAGCTTTCTTT
TRBV11-2	.	.	TRBJ2-7	CASSPRTDLPYEQYF	TGTGCCAGCAGCCCCAGGACAGACCTTCCCTACGAGCAGTACTTC
TRBV11-2	.	TRBD2	TRBJ2-1	CASSSLSGRAPEQFF	TGTGCCAGCAGCTCCCTTAGCGGGAGAGCTCCCGAGCAGTTCTTC
TRBV10-2	.	.	TRBJ2-6	CASSNQSAGANVLTF	TGCGCCAGCAGCAACCAGTCTGCTGGGGCCAACGTCCTGACTTTC
TRBV11-2	.	.	TRBJ2-1	CASSSSARDGNEQFF	TGTGCCAGCAGCTCCTCTGCCCGGGATGGTAATGAGCAGTTCTTC
TRBV7-3	.	TRBD2	TRBJ2-3	CASSLNGRAEDTQYF	TGTGCCAGCAGCTTAAACGGGAGGGCCGAGGATACGCAGTATTTT
TRBV15	few	TRBD1	TRBJ2-1	CATSRDPTGDYNEQFF	TGTGCCACCAGCAGAGATCCGACAGGGGATTACAATGAGCAGTTCTTC
TRBV19	.	TRBD1	TRBJ2-7	CASSPRQGLSYEQYF	TGTGCCAGTAGTCCCCGACAGGGCCTCTCCTACGAGCAGTACTTC
TRBV10-3	.	TRBD1	TRBJ2-2	CAISTLDREAGELFF	TGTGCCATCAGTACTCTGGACAGGGAGGCCGGGGAGCTGTTTTTT
TRBV14	.	.	TRBJ1-2	CASSFQGQRGYTF	TGTGCCAGCAGCTTCCAGGGCCAGCGTGGCTACACCTTC
TRBV20-1	.	.	TRBJ1-2	CSARVRGGYTF	TGCAGTGCTAGAGTGCGAGGTGGCTACACCTTC
TRBV5-8	.	TRBD1	TRBJ1-1	CASSLPGGAGNTEAFF	TGTGCCAGCAGCTTGCCAGGGGGCGCGGGGAACACTGAAGCTTTCTTT
TRBV18	.	TRBD1	TRBJ1-1	CASAGDRTEAFF	TGTGCCAGCGCAGGGGACAGGACTGAAGCTTTCTTT
TRBV7-2	once	TRBD2	TRBJ2-1	CASSLLAGGPLYNEQFF	TGTGCCAGCAGCTTATTGGCGGGAGGGCCCCTTTACAATGAGCAGTTCTTC
TRBV19	.	TRBD2	TRBJ2-3	CASQTSGGTDTQYF	TGTGCCAGCCAAACTAGCGGGGGCACAGATACGCAGTATTTT
TRBV7-9	few	TRBD1	TRBJ1-2	CASSSFRDRDSNYGYTF	TGTGCCAGCAGTTCTTTCCGGGACAGGGATTCTAACTATGGCTACACCTTC
TRBV6-1	.	TRBD1	TRBJ2-7	CASSAGTGDWTGYEQYF	TGTGCCAGCAGTGCAGGGACAGGGGACTGGACTGGGTACGAGCAGTACTTC
TRBV5-1	.	TRBD1	TRBJ1-2	CASSFSSGGVYGYTF	TGCGCCAGCAGCTTTTCCTCAGGGGGCGTCTATGGCTACACCTTC
TRBV4-2	.	TRBD2	TRBJ2-1	CASSQGEGAGGPNEQFF	TGTGCCAGCAGCCAAGGAGAAGGGGCGGGAGGACCCAATGAGCAGTTCTTC
TRBV7-9	.	TRBD1	TRBJ1-4	CASSPLGGTVNEKLFF	TGTGCCAGCAGCCCCCTCGGTGGGACAGTTAATGAAAAACTGTTTTTT
TRBV7-8	.	.	TRBJ2-1	CASSLANSYNEQFF	TGTGCCAGCAGCTTAGCGAACAGCTACAATGAGCAGTTCTTC